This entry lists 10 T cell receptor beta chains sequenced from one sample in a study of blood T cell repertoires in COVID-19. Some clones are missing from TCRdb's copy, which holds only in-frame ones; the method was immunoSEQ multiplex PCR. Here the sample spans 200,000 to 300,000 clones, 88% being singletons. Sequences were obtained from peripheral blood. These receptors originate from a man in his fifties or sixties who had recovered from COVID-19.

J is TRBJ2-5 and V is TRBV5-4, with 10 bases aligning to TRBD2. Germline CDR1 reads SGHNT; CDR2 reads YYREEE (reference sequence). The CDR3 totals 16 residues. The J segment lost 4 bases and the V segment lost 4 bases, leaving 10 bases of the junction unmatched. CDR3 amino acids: CASSGWLPSGGETQYF. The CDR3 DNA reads TGTGCCAGCAGCGGATGGCTGCCTAGCGGGGGAGAGACCCAGTACTTC.

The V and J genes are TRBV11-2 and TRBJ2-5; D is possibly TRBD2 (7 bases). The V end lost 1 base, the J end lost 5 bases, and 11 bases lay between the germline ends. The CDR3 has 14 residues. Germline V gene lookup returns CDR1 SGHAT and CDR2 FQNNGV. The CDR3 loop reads CASSLGGGPETQYF. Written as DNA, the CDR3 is TGTGCCAGCAGCTTAGGCGGGGGCCCGGAGACCCAGTACTTC.

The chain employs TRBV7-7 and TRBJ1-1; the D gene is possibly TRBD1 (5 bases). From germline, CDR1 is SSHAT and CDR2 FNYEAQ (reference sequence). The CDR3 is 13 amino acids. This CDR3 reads CASARDPNTEAFF. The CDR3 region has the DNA TGTGCTAGCGCCAGGGATCCCAACACTGAAGCTTTCTTT.

As DNA, the CDR3 is TGTGCCAGCAGCTTTGTCCAGGGCGGAGAGACCCAGTACTTC. Protein product: CASSFVQGGETQYF. The rearrangement joins TRBV5-8 to TRBJ2-5; D possibly corresponds to TRBD1 (5 bases). The V gene's germline CDR1 is SGHTS and CDR2 YDEGEE. The V gene lost 2 bases and the J gene lost 4 bases, with 12 bases spanning the gap. This CDR3 spans 14 amino acids.

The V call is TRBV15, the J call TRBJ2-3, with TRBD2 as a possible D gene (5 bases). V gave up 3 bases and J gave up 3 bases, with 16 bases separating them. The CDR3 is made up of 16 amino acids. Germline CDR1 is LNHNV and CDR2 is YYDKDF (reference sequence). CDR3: CATSSTDYTGTDTQYF. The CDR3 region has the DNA TGTGCCACCAGCAGTACTGACTACACGGGGACAGATACGCAGTATTTT.

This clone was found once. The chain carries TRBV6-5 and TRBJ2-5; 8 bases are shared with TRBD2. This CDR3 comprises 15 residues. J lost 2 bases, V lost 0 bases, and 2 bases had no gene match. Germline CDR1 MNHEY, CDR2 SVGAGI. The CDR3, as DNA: TGTGCCAGCAGTTACTCACTAGCGGAACAAGAGACCCAGTACTTC. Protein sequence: CASSYSLAEQETQYF.

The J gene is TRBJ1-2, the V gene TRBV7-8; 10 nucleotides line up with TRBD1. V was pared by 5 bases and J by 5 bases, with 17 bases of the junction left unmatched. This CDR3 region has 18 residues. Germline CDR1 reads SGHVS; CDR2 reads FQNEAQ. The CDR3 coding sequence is TGTGCCAGCAGCCCTATAGTGATTCCGGGACAGGGGATATATGGCTACACCTTC. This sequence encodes CASSPIVIPGQGIYGYTF.

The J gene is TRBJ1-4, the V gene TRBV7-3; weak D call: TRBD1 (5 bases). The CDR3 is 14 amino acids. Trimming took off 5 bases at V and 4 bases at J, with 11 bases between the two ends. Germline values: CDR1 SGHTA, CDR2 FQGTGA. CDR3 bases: TGTGCCAGCAGCCTCGGAGGGGATAATGAAAAACTGTTTTTT. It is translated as CASSLGGDNEKLFF.

The CDR3 coding sequence is TGTGCCAGCAGACACTGGGGCGGCAACAATCAGCCCCAGCATTTT. This encodes CASRHWGGNNQPQHF. This rearrangement joins TRBV11-1 to TRBJ1-5; D may be TRBD1 (5 bases). This CDR3 comprises 15 residues. The germline V gene has CDR1 SGHAT and CDR2 FQDESV (reference sequence). The V gene lost 6 bases and the J gene lost 3 bases, with 15 bases spanning the gap.

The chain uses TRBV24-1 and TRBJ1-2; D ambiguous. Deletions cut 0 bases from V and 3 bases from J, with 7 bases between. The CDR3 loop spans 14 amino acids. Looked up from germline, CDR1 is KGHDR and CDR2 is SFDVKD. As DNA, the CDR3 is TGTGCCACCAGTGATTTGCCAATCCACTATGGCTACACCTTC. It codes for CATSDLPIHYGYTF.